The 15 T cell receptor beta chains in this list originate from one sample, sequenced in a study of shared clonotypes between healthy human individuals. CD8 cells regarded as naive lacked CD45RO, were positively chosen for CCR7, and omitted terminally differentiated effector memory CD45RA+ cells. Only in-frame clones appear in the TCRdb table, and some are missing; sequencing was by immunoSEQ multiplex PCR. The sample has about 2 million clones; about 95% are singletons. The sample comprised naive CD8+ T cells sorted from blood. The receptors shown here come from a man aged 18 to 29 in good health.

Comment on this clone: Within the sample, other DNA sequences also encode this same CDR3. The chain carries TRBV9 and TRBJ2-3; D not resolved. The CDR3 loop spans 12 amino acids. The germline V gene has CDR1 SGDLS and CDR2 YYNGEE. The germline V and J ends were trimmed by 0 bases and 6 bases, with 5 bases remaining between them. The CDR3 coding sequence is TGTGCCAGCAGCGTAGCGGCTGATACGCAGTATTTT. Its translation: CASSVAADTQYF. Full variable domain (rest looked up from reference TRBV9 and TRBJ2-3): DSGVTQTPKHLITATGQRVTLRCSPRSGDLSVYWYQQSLDQGLQFLIQYYNGEERAKGNILERFSAQQFPDLHSELNLSSLELGDSALYFCASSVAADTQYFGPGTRLTVL.

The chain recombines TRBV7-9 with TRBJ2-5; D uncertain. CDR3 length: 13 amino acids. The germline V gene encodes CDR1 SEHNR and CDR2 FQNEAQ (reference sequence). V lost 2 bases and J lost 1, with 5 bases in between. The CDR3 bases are TGTGCCAGCAGCTTACGGCCCCAAGAGACCCAGTACTTC. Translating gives CASSLRPQETQYF.

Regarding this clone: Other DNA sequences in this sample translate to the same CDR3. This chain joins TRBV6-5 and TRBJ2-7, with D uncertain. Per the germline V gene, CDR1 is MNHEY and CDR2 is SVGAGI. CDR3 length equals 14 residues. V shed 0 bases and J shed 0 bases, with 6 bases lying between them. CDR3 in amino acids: CASSYSGYSYEQYF. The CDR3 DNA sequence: TGTGCCAGCAGTTACTCAGGTTACTCCTACGAGCAGTACTTC.

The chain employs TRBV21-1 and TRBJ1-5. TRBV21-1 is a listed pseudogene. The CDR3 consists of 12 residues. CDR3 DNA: TGTGCCAGCAGCAAAAAGGACCAGCCCCAGCATTTT. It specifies CASSKKDQPQHF.

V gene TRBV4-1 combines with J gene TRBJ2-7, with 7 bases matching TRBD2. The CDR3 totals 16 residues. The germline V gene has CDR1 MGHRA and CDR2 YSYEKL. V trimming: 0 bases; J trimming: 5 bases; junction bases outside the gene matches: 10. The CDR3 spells CASSQEQRGTLDEQYF. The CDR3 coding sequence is TGCGCCAGCAGCCAAGAGCAGCGGGGAACTCTCGACGAGCAGTACTTC.

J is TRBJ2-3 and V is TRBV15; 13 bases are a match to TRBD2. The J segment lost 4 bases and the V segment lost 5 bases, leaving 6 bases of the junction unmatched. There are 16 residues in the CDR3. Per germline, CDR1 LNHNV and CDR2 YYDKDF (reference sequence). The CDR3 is CATSGTSGGAADTQYF. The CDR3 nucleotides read TGTGCCACCAGCGGTACTAGCGGGGGGGCCGCAGATACGCAGTATTTT.

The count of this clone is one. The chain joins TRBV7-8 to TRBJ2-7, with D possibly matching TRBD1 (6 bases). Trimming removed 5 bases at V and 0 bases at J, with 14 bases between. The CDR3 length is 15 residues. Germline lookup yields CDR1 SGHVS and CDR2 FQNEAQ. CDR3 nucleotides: TGTGCCAGCAGCCCTACAACAGGGATCTCCTACGAGCAGTACTTC. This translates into CASSPTTGISYEQYF.

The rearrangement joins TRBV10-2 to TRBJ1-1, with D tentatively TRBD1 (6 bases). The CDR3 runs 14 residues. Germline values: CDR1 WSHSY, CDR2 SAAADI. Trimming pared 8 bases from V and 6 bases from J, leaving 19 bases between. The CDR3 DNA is TGCGCCAGCGGTCCGGACAGTGGATGGCCTGAAGCTTTCTTT. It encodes CASGPDSGWPEAFF.

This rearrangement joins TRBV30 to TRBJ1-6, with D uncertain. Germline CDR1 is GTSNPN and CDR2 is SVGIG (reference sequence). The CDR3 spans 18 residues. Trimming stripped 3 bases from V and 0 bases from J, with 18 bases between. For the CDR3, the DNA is TGTGCCTGGAGCGGAGGAGGGTTCCTTAGCTCCTATAATTCACCCCTCCACTTT. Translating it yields CAWSGGGFLSSYNSPLHF.

CDR3 region: CASSVAGGVAGELFF. The CDR3 DNA reads as TGTGCCAGCAGCGTAGCTGGAGGGGTAGCCGGGGAGCTGTTTTTT. J is TRBJ2-2 and V is TRBV9; D is possibly TRBD2 (6 bases). V was clipped by 0 bases and J by 6 bases, with 12 bases between them. In germline, CDR1 is SGDLS, CDR2 YYNGEE. The CDR3 loop spans 15 amino acids.

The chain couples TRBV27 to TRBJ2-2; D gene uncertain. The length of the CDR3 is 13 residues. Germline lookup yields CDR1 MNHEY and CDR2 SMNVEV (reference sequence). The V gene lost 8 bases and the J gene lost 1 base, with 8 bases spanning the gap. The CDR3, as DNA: TGTGCCAGCGGCGTCTTGAACACCGGGGAGCTGTTTTTT. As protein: CASGVLNTGELFF.

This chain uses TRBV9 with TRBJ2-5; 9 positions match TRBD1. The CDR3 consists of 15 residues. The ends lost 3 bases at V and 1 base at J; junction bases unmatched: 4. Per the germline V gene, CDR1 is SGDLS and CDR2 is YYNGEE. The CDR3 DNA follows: TGTGCCAGCAGCGGTACAGGGGGCTTCCAAGAGACCCAGTACTTC. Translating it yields CASSGTGGFQETQYF.

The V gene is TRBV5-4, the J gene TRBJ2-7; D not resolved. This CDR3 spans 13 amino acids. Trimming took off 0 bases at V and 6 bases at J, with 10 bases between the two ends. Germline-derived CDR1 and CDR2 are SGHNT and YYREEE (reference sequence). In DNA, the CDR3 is TGTGCCAGCAGCTTGGGTTCGGCGTCCGAGCAGTACTTC. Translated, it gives CASSLGSASEQYF. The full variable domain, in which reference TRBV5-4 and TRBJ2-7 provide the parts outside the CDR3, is ETGVTQSPTHLIKTRGQQVTLRCSSQSGHNTVSWYQQALGQGPQFIFQYYREEENGRGNFPPRFSGLQFPNYSSELNVNALELDDSALYLCASSLGSASEQYFGPGTRLTVT.

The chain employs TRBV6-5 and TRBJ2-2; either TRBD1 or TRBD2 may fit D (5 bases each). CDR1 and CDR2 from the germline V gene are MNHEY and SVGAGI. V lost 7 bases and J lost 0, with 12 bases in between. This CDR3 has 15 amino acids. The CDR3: CASTERDPNTGELFF. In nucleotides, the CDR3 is TGTGCCAGCACCGAAAGGGACCCGAACACCGGGGAGCTGTTTTTT.

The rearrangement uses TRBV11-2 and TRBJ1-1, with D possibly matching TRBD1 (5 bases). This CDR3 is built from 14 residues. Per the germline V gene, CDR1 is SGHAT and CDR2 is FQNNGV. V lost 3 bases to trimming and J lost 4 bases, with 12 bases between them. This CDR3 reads CASSFLGPPTEAFF. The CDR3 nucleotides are TGTGCCAGCAGCTTTCTGGGGCCGCCCACTGAAGCTTTCTTT. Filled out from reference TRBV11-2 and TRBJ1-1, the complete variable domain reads EAGVAQSPRYKIIEKRQSVAFWCNPISGHATLYWYQQILGQGPKLLIQFQNNGVVDDSQLPKDRFSAERLKGVDSTLKIQPAKLEDSAVYLCASSFLGPPTEAFFGQGTRLTVV.